The subject of this entry is one TCR beta chain. This record comes from a study of cytomegalovirus exposure and HLA in healthy donors. Study-level information: An early release of data contained approximately 85 million unique TCRs, which came from HLA-typed donors. Clustering assigned over 70% of the approximately 400 genotyped donors to the Caucasian-associated ancestry cluster.

Each donor's status was that of a healthy bone marrow donor. It was with 60 Vbeta and 13 Jbeta primers that the PCR ran. The data were produced by immunoSEQ multiplex PCR, yet TCRdb's version contains in-frame clones alone and is incomplete. This sample has fewer than 150,000 clones, with about three quarters found just once. Between the trimmed V and J ends, which lost 4 bases and 1 base, there was a span of 16 bases. Per germline, CDR1 LNHDA and CDR2 SQIVND (reference sequence). This CDR3 is built from 16 residues. The chain combines TRBV19 with TRBJ1-1; D not resolved. Specimen: PBMCs. The clonotype comes from a man aged 35 to 55 in good health and CMV-seropositive. This chain's CDR3 is CASSKRAEIRNTEAFF. DNA of the CDR3: TGTGCCAGTAGTAAGAGGGCGGAGATACGGAACACTGAAGCTTTCTTT.